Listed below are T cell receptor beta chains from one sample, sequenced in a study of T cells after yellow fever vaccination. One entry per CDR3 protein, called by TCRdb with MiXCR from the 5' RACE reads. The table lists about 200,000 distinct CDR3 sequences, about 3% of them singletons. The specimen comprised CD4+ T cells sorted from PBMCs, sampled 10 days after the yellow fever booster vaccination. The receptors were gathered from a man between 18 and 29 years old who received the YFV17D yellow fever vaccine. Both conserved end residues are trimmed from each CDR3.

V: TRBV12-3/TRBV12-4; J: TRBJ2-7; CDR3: ASSSPRTSGGGEQY
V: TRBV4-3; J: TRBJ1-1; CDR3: ASSQQWGHTEAF
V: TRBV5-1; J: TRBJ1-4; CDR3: ASKGDSNNEKLF
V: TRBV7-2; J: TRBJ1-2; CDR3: ASSPRRETGPGYT
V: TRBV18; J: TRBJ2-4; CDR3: ASSPPGQGVAKNIQY
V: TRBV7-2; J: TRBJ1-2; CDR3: ASSPVVDREAYGYT
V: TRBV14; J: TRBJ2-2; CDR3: ASSQGYTGELF
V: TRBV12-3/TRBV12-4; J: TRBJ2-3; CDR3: ASSFWGSTDTQY
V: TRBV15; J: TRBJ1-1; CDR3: ATSPRLLAEAF
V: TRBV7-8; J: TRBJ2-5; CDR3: ASSLGSAGRETQY
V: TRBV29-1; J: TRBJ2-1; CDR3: SVVLALGGNEQF
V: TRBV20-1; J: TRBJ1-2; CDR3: SAPDRAHGYT
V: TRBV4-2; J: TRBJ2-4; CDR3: ASSQGTENIQY
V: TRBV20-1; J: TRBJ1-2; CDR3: SARAMDRGSNGYT
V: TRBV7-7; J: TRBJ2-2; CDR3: ASSLTSLTGELF
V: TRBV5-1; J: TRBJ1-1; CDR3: ASSLGDLKNTEAF
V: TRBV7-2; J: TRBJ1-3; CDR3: ASSLSGAGNTIY
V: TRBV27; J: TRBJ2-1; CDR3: ASRDHSYNEQF
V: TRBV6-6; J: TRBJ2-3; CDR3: ATLVRGSPDTQY
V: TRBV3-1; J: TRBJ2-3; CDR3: ASSQDLLAGDTQY
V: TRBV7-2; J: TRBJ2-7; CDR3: ASSVHYEQY
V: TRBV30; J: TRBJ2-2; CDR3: AYTQNTGELF
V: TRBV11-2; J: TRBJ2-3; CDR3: ASRPTSGSTDTQY
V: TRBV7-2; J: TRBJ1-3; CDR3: ASSTGDGNTIY
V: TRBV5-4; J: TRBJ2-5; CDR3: ASSFGGQQETQY
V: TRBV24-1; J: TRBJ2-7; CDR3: ATGGGGRYEQY
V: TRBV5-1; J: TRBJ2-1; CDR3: ASSLAYSNEQF
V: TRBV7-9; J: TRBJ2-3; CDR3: ASSFGPTRADTQY
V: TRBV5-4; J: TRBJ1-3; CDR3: ASSRDRSPDTIY
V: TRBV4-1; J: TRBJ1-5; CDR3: ASSQDVGGRRNQPQH
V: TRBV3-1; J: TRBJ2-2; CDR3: ASSHRQGANTGELF
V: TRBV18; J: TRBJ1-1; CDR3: ASSPRGPANTEAF
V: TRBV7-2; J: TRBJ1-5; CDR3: ASSLGYRGASNQPQH
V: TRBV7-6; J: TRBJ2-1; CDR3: ASSLGTSGGAGSRNEQF
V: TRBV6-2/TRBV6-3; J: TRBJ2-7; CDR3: ASSYFSDTH
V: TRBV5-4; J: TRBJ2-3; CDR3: ASSETGTTDTQY
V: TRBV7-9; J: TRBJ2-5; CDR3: ASSASQTQY
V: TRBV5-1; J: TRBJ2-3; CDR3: ASSSTGAGDTQY
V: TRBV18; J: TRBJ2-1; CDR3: ASSPGTGSDEQF
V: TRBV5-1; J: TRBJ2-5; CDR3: ASSLGPGNEGETQY